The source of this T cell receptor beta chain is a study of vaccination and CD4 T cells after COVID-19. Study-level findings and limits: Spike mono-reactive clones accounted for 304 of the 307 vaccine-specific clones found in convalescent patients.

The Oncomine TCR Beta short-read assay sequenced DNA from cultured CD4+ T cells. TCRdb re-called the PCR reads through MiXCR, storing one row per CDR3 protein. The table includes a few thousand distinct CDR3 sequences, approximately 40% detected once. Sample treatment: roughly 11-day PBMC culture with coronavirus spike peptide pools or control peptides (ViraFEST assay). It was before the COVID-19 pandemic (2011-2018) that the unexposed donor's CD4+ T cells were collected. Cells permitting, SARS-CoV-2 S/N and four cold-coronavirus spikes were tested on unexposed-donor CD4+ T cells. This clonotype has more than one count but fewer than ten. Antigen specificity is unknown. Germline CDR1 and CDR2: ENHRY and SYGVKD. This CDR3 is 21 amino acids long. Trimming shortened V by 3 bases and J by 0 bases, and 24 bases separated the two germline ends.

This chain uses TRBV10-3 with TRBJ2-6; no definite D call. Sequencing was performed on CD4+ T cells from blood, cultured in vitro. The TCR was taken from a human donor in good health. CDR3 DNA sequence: TGTGCCATCAGTGATCGCCACCGGGTCTCCGGCGGCAGCTCTGGGGCCAACGTCCTGACTTTC. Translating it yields CAISDRHRVSGGSSGANVLTF.